The 28 T cell receptor beta chains below all came from one sample that was sequenced in a study of technical replicates of blood from several donors. Assay: immunoSEQ multiplex PCR; the TCRdb copy retains only in-frame clones and omits some. The sample lists around 80,000 clones, around 96% occurring once. The sequenced sample consisted of T cells isolated from PBMCs. These receptors were taken from a human donor in good health.

The V gene is TRBV2, the J gene TRBJ2-2; 9 bases are a match to TRBD2. Germline loops: CDR1 SNHLY, CDR2 FYNNEI. The ends lost 5 bases at V and 2 bases at J; junction bases unmatched: 3. The CDR3 spans 15 residues. CDR3 in amino acids: CASSTSGLNTGELFF. CDR3 in DNA: TGTGCCAGCAGTACTAGCGGGCTAAACACCGGGGAGCTGTTTTTT.

V usage is TRBV6-1 and J usage is TRBJ2-7, with no clear D. CDR3 size: 15 residues. Trimming removed 4 bases at V and 8 bases at J, with 21 bases between. The germline gives CDR1 MNHNS, CDR2 SASEGT. The CDR3 region is CASSVFLTEPYQQYF. CDR3 coding DNA: TGTGCCAGCAGTGTATTTCTCACAGAACCCTATCAGCAGTACTTC.

There are a few counts of this clone. V and J are TRBV5-6 and TRBJ2-1; D might be TRBD2 (6 bases). The V end was cut by 3 bases, the J end by 8 bases, with 18 bases between. Germline assignment: CDR1 SGHDT and CDR2 YYEEEE. The CDR3 sequence is 15 residues long. The CDR3 sequence: CASSYLALGGDEQFF. CDR3 sequence (DNA): TGTGCCAGCAGCTACCTAGCGCTTGGAGGCGATGAGCAGTTCTTC.

This sequence joins TRBV28 and TRBJ2-7; TRBD1 is a possible D gene (6 bases). V gave up 6 bases and J gave up 3 bases, with 15 bases separating them. This CDR3 comprises 14 residues. Germline CDR1 is MDHEN and CDR2 is SYDVKM. The CDR3 bases are TGTGCCAGCAGAAATCGGACAGTTCACTACGAGCAGTACTTC. Translation gives CASRNRTVHYEQYF.

The chain combines TRBV28 with TRBJ2-7; the match to TRBD1 covers 7 bases. V was clipped by 9 bases and J by 0 bases; unmatched bases: 8. Germline V gene data show CDR1 as MDHEN and CDR2 as SYDVKM. The CDR3 loop spans 14 amino acids. The CDR3 sequence is CASSEQGLSYEQYF. Written as DNA, the CDR3 is TGTGCCAGTTCGGAACAGGGGCTCTCCTACGAGCAGTACTTC. Variable domain in full (rest from reference TRBV28 and TRBJ2-7): DVKVTQSSRYLVKRTGEKVFLECVQDMDHENMFWYRQDPGLGLRLIYFSYDVKMKEKGDIPEGYSVSREKKERFSLILESASTNQTSMYLCASSEQGLSYEQYFGPGTRLTVT.

The chain recombines TRBV9 with TRBJ2-7, with a weak D call TRBD2 (6 bases). The V end was cut by 0 bases, the J end by 8 bases, with 12 bases between. The CDR3 spans 13 residues. Germline assignment: CDR1 SGDLS and CDR2 YYNGEE. The CDR3 sequence: CASSVVGGKQQYF. In nucleotides, the CDR3 is TGTGCCAGCAGCGTAGTTGGCGGGAAGCAGCAGTACTTC.

The chain employs TRBV30 and TRBJ2-2, with D tentatively TRBD2 (5 bases). In germline, CDR1 is GTSNPN, CDR2 SVGIG (reference sequence). Deletions cut 0 bases from V and 6 bases from J, with 11 bases between. The CDR3 is made up of 14 amino acids. The chain's CDR3 is CAWSVMRASGELFF. DNA of the CDR3: TGTGCCTGGAGTGTAATGCGGGCGTCCGGGGAGCTGTTTTTT.

The chain is built from TRBV4-2 and TRBJ2-1; 12 nucleotides match TRBD2. After removal of 3 bases from V and 5 bases from J, the junction contained 5 bases not matched to a gene. The CDR3 contains 16 residues. CDR1 LGHNA and CDR2 YNFKEQ come from the germline V gene. The CDR3 sequence is CASSQLGLAGDNEQFF. CDR3 nucleotide sequence: TGTGCCAGCAGCCAGTTGGGACTAGCGGGTGACAATGAGCAGTTCTTC.

This chain uses TRBV6-5 with TRBJ1-3, with a tentative D call TRBD1 (6 bases). The germline V gene encodes CDR1 MNHEY and CDR2 SVGAGI. Trimming removed 6 bases from V and 4 bases from J, with 13 bases in between. The CDR3 runs to 14 residues. CDR3 region: CASSSYRDGNTIYF. Here the CDR3 DNA reads TGTGCCAGCAGCTCATACAGGGACGGAAACACCATATATTTT.

This sequence joins TRBV6-6 and TRBJ1-1; TRBD1 matches 11 bases. The V gene end was trimmed by 7 bases and the J gene end by 10 bases; junction bases not matched to a gene: 8. CDR3 length: 13 amino acids. Germline V CDR1 and CDR2: MNHNY, SVGAGI (reference sequence). CDR3 coding DNA: TGTGCCAGCACCTCGGACAGGGGGCGCGTAGCTTTCTTT. Translation: CASTSDRGRVAFF.

The rearrangement links TRBV6-1 to TRBJ2-6, with D unresolved. V was shortened by 3 bases and J by 0 bases, with 6 bases between the two germline ends. Germline V lookup: CDR1 MNHNS, CDR2 SASEGT. This CDR3 comprises 15 residues. CDR3 in DNA: TGTGCCAGCAGTGATCCTTTCTCTGGGGCCAACGTCCTGACTTTC. This sequence encodes CASSDPFSGANVLTF.

This clone was detected once. CDR3 amino acids: CAWSVAGLQETQYF. Here the CDR3 DNA reads TGTGCCTGGAGTGTAGCGGGCCTTCAAGAGACCCAGTACTTC. This chain joins TRBV30 and TRBJ2-5, with D maybe TRBD2 (6 bases). Trimming removed 0 bases at V and 2 bases at J, with 10 bases between. The CDR3 loop spans 14 amino acids. The V gene's germline CDR1 is GTSNPN and CDR2 SVGIG (reference sequence).

CDR3 protein: CAISRLNEQYF. CDR3 DNA sequence: TGTGCCATCAGCCGACTCAACGAGCAGTACTTC. V and J are TRBV10-3 and TRBJ2-7; D remains unclear. Trimming removed 6 bases at V and 5 bases at J, with 8 bases between. CDR1 and CDR2 (germline): ENHRY, SYGVKD. This CDR3 comprises 11 residues.

The V gene is TRBV5-4, the J gene TRBJ2-1, with D possibly matching TRBD2 (6 bases). The germline V and J ends were trimmed by 3 bases and 7 bases, with 8 bases remaining between them. This CDR3 is built from 12 residues. The V gene's germline CDR1 is SGHNT and CDR2 YYREEE (reference sequence). The CDR3 spells CASSSDYNEQFF. The CDR3 DNA sequence: TGTGCCAGCAGCTCGGACTATAATGAGCAGTTCTTC.

The V call is TRBV5-1, the J call TRBJ2-5; 14 positions agree with TRBD2. The V gene end was trimmed by 0 bases and the J gene end by 4 bases; junction bases not matched to a gene: 2. Germline V CDR1 and CDR2: SGHRS, YFSETQ. The CDR3 is made up of 16 amino acids. The CDR3 reads CASSLEGLAGVETQYF. CDR3 coding DNA: TGCGCCAGCAGCTTGGAGGGACTAGCGGGAGTAGAGACCCAGTACTTC.

CDR3 residues: CASSDRGLAELNTGELFF. CDR3 sequence (DNA): TGTGCCAGCAGTGACCGTGGCCTAGCGGAATTGAACACCGGGGAGCTGTTTTTT. This sequence joins TRBV2 and TRBJ2-2, with 7 bases aligning to TRBD2. This CDR3 contains 18 residues. Per the germline V gene, CDR1 is SNHLY and CDR2 is FYNNEI. The ends lost 3 bases at V and 1 base at J; junction bases unmatched: 11.

CDR3 in amino acids: CASSWTSVYNEQFF. CDR3 sequence (DNA): TGTGCCAGCAGCTGGACTAGCGTTTACAATGAGCAGTTCTTC. The chain links TRBV7-6 to TRBJ2-1, with 9 bases matching TRBD2. V gave up 4 bases and J gave up 4 bases; unmatched junction bases: 2. Germline values: CDR1 SGHVS, CDR2 FNYEAQ. The CDR3 is 14 amino acids.

The chain couples TRBV5-1 to TRBJ2-3; D unclear. From germline, CDR1 is SGHRS and CDR2 YFSETQ. CDR3 length: 13 residues. V shed 0 bases and J shed 3 bases, with 5 bases lying between them. CDR3 bases: TGCGCCAGCAGCTTGGAACTGACAGATACGCAGTATTTT. Its protein product is CASSLELTDTQYF.

The chain carries TRBV6-1 and TRBJ2-7, with 9 positions matching TRBD1. CDR1 is MNHNS, CDR2 SASEGT, per germline. The CDR3 has 13 residues. V dropped 5 bases and J dropped 2; count of bases not matched to a gene: 1. CDR3: CASSRTGAYEQYF. CDR3 nucleotide sequence: TGTGCCAGCAGTAGGACAGGGGCCTACGAGCAGTACTTC.

CDR3 region: CSVEDGVRAKNIQYF. Written as DNA, the CDR3 is TGCAGCGTTGAAGACGGTGTGAGGGCCAAAAACATTCAGTACTTC. This sequence joins TRBV29-1 and TRBJ2-4; the D is unclear. Germline CDR1 is SQVTM and CDR2 is ANQGSEA. V was trimmed by 0 bases and J by 1 base, leaving 10 bases between them. The CDR3 contains 15 residues. Looking up the rest from reference TRBV29-1 and TRBJ2-4 gives the full variable domain: SAVISQKPSRDICQRGTSLTIQCQVDSQVTMMFWYRQQPGQSLTLIATANQGSEATYESGFVIDKFPISRPNLTFSTLTVSNMSPEDSSIYLCSVEDGVRAKNIQYFGAGTRLSVL.

The rearrangement uses TRBV4-2 and TRBJ1-1, with D possibly matching TRBD1 (5 bases). The CDR3 is 17 amino acids. Germline CDR1 LGHNA, CDR2 YNFKEQ. V was clipped by 0 bases and J by 6 bases, with 20 bases between them. The CDR3 nucleotides are TGTGCCAGCAGCCAAGATTTCTTCAGGGAGGAGAGCGCTGAAGCTTTCTTT. It yields the protein CASSQDFFREESAEAFF.

The J gene is TRBJ2-7, the V gene TRBV11-3; 8 nucleotides agree with TRBD2. Per germline, CDR1 SGHNT and CDR2 YENEEA. The CDR3 loop spans 15 amino acids. Unmatched junction bases numbered 8, after V lost 5 bases and J lost 2 bases. The CDR3: CASSPNSGTPYEQYF. CDR3 DNA sequence: TGTGCCAGCAGCCCAAATAGCGGGACTCCCTACGAGCAGTACTTC.

CDR3 residues: CASSLGIPSSYNEQFF. Written as DNA, the CDR3 is TGTGCCAGCAGCTTAGGCATACCTAGCTCCTACAATGAGCAGTTCTTC. J is TRBJ2-1 and V is TRBV7-8; no clear D gene. Per the germline V gene, CDR1 is SGHVS and CDR2 is FQNEAQ. Trimming pared 1 base from V and 0 bases from J, leaving 10 bases between. This CDR3 is 16 amino acids long.

The rearrangement links TRBV27 to TRBJ2-3, with 9 positions matching TRBD2. The CDR3 loop spans 19 amino acids. Germline values: CDR1 MNHEY, CDR2 SMNVEV (reference sequence). V gave up 8 bases and J gave up 0 bases; unmatched junction bases: 18. The CDR3 DNA is TGTGCCAGCGGTACCCCTCTTATAGTAGCGGGAGCTAGCACAGATACGCAGTATTTT. This codes for CASGTPLIVAGASTDTQYF.

V gene TRBV30 combines with J gene TRBJ2-5, with 7 bases identical to TRBD1. The germline V gene encodes CDR1 GTSNPN and CDR2 SVGIG (reference sequence). The CDR3 is 14 residues long. V shed 4 bases, J shed 1 base, and the junction held 6 bases outside the gene matches. CDR3 amino acids: CAWMIQGTQETQYF. In DNA form, the CDR3 reads TGTGCCTGGATGATACAGGGGACCCAAGAGACCCAGTACTTC.

The CDR3 here is CASSLGQGAAGQYF. CDR3 nucleotides: TGTGCCAGCAGTTTGGGGCAGGGGGCGGCGGGGCAGTACTTC. The chain carries TRBV6-5 and TRBJ2-7, with 8 bases matching TRBD1. Germline-derived CDR1 and CDR2 are MNHEY and SVGAGI. Unmatched junction bases numbered 11, after V lost 4 bases and J lost 9 bases. CDR3 length: 14 amino acids.

V gene TRBV4-3 combines with J gene TRBJ2-1, with a tentative D call TRBD2 (5 bases). V lost 1 base, J lost 4 bases, and 14 bases lay in between. CDR3 length: 16 residues. Germline loops: CDR1 LGHNA, CDR2 YSLEER. The CDR3 coding sequence is TGCGCCAGCAGCCAAGTCTTGGGAGTAGGATACAATGAGCAGTTCTTC. It codes for CASSQVLGVGYNEQFF.

The chain recombines TRBV4-1 with TRBJ1-1; 11 bases match TRBD1. CDR3 size: 15 residues. V gave up 2 bases and J gave up 6 bases; unmatched junction bases: 5. Germline CDR1 MGHRA, CDR2 YSYEKL. CDR3 sequence: CASSQWDRGIAEAFF. CDR3 coding DNA: TGCGCCAGCAGCCAATGGGACAGGGGGATAGCTGAAGCTTTCTTT.